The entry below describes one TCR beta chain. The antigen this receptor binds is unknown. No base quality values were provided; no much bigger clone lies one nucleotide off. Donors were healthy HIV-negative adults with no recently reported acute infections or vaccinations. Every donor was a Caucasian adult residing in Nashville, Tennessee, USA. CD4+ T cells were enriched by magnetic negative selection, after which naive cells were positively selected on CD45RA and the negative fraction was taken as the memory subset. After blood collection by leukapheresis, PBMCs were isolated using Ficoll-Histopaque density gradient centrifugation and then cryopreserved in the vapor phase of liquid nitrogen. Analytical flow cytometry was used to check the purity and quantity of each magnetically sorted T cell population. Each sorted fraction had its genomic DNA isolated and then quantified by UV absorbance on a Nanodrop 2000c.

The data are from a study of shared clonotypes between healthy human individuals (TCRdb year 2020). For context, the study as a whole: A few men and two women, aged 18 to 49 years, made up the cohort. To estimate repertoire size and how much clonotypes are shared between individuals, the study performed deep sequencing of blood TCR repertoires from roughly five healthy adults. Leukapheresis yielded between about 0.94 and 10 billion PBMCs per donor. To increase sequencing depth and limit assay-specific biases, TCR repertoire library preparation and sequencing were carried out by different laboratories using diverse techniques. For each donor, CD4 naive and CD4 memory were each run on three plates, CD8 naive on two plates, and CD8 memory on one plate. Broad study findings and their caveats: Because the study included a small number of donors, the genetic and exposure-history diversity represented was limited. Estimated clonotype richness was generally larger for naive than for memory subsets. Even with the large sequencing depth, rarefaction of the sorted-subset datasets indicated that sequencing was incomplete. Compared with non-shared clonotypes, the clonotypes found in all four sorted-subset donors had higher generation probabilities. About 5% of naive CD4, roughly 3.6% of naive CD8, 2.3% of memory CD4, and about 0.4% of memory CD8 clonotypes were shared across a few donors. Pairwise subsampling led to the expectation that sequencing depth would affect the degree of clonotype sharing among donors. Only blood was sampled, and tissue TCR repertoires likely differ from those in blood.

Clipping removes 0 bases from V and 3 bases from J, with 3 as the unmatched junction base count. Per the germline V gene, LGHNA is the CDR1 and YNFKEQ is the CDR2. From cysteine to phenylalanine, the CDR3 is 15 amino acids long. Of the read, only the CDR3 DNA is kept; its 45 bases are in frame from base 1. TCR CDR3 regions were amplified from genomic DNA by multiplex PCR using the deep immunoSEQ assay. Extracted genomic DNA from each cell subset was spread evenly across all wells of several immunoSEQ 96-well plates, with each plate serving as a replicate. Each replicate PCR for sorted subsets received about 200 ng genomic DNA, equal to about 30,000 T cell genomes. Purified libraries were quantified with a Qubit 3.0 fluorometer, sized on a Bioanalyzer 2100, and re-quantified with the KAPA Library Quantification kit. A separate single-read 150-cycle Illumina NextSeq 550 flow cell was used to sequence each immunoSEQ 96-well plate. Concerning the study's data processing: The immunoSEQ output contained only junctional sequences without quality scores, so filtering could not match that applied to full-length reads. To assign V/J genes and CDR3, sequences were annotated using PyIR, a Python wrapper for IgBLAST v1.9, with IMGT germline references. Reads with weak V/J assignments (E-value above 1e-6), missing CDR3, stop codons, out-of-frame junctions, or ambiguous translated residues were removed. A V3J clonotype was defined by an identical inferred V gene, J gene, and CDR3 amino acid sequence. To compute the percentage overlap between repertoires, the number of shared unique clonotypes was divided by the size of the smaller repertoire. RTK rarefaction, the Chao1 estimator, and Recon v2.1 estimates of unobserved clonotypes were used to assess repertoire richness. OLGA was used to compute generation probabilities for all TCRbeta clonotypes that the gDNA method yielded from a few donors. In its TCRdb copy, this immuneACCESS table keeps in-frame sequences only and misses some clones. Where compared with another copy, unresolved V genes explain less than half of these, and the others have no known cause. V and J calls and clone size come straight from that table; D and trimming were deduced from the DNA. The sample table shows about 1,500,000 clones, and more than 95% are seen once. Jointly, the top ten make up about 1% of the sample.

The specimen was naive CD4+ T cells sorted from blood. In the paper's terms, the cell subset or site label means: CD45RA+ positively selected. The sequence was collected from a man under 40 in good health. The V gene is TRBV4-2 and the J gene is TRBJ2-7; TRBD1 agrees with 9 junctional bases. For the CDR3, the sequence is CASSQEGQGIYEQYF. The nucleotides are TGTGCCAGCAGCCAAGAAGGACAGGGGATCTACGAGCAGTACTTC.